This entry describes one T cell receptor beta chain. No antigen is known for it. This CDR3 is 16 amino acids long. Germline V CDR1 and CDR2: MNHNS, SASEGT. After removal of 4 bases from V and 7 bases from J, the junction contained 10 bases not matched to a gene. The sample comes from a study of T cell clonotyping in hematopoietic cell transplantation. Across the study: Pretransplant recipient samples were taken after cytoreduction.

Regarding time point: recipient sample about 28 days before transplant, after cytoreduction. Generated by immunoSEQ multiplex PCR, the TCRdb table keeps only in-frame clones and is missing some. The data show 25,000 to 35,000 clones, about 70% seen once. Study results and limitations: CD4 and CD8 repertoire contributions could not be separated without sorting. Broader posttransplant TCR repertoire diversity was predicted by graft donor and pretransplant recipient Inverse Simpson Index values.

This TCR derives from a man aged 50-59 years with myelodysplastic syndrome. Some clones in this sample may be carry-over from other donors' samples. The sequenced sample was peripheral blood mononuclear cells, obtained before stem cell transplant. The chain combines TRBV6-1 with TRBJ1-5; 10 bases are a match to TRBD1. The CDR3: CASSGRTGGLQQPQHF. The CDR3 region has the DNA TGTGCCAGCAGTGGAAGGACAGGGGGGCTACAACAGCCCCAGCATTTT.